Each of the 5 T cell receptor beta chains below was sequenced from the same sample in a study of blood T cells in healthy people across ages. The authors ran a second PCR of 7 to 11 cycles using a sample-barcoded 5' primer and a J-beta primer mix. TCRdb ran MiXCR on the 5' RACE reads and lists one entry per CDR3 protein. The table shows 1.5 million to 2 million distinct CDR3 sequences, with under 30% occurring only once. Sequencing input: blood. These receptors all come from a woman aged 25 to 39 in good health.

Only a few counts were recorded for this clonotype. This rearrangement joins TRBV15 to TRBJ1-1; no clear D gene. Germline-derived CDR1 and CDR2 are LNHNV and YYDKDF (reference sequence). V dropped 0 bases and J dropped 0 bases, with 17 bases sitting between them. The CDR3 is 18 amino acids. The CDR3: CATSREETGPKMNTEAFF. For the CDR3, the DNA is TGTGCCACCAGCAGAGAGGAAACCGGGCCAAAAATGAACACTGAAGCTTTCTTT.

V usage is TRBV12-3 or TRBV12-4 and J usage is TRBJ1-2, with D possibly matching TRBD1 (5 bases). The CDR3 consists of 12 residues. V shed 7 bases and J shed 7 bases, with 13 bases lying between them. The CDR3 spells CASTLWGTGYTF. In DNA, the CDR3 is TGTGCCAGCACCTTGTGGGGGACTGGCTACACCTTC.

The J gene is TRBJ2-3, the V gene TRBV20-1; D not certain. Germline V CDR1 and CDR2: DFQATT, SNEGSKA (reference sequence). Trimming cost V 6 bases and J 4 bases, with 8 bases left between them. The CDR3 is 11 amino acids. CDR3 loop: CSALRSDTQYF. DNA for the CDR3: TGCAGTGCCCTTAGGTCAGATACGCAGTATTTT.

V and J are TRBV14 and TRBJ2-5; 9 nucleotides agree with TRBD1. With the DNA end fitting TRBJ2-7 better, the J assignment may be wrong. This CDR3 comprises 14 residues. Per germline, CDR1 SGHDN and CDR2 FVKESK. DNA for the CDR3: TGTGCCAGCAGCCACCGGGACAGGGTTAACGAGCAGTACTTC. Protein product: CASSHRDRVNEQYF.

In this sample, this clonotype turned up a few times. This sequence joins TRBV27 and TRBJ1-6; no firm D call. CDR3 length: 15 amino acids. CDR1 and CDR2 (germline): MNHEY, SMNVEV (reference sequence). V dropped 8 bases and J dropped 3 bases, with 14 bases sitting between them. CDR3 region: CASPPAGSYNSPLHF. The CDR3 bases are TGTGCCAGCCCGCCTGCGGGCAGCTATAATTCACCCCTCCACTTT.